This T cell receptor (beta chain) is from a study of long-term antiretroviral therapy in people with HIV. Findings and caveats of the study: When set beside controls, HIV repertoires had CDR3 length ranges that were narrower. ART was followed by higher diversity that remained below transplant donor controls.

Comment on this clone: Antigen unknown.

Every HIV-positive participant received treatment in the United States. Runs used v3.0 of the immunoSEQ assay and were done at survey level. The table came from immunoSEQ multiplex PCR; TCRdb's copy has only in-frame clones and leaves some out. Altogether around 37,000 clones are present, 65% to 90% being singletons, with the ten largest covering around 4.4%. CDR1 and CDR2 from the germline V gene are SQVTM and ANQGSEA. The trim removed 4 bases at V and 2 bases at J, leaving 10 bases unmatched. This CDR3 region has 16 residues. The sample here was unsorted PBMCs, taken about 3.4 years after starting antiretroviral therapy. The chain links TRBV29-1 to TRBJ1-5; 8 positions match TRBD1. The sequence was collected from a man aged 18 to 35 with HIV. The CDR3 loop reads CSVVDRDVGGNQPQHF. CDR3 bases: TGCAGCGTTGTGGACAGGGATGTTGGGGGCAATCAGCCCCAGCATTTT.